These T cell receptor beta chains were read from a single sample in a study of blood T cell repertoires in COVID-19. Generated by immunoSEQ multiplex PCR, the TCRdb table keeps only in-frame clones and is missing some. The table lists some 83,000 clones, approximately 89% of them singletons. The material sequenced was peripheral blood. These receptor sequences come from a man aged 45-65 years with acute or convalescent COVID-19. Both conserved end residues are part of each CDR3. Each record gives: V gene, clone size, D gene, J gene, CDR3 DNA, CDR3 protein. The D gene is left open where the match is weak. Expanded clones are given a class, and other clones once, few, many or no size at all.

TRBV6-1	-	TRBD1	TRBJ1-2	TGTGCCAGCAGTGAAAGGGGGACAGGTCTCTATGGCTACACCTTC	CASSERGTGLYGYTF
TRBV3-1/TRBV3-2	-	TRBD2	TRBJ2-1	TGTGCCAGCAGCCCCCTCCTAGCGGGGGGGGACAATGAGCAGTTCTTC	CASSPLLAGGDNEQFF
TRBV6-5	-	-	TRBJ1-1	TGTGCCAGCAGTTACCACAGGGAAAACACTGAAGCTTTCTTT	CASSYHRENTEAFF
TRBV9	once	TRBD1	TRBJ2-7	TGTGCCAGCAGCGTAGATGGGGACAGGGGAATATACGAGCAGTACTTC	CASSVDGDRGIYEQYF
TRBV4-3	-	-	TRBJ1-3	TGCGCCAGCAGCCAAGAGATAGGGGAACCTGGAAACACCATATATTTT	CASSQEIGEPGNTIYF
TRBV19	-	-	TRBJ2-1	TGTGCCAGTAGTATAGACCTCCTAGCGAGGCCGTCCTACAATGAGCAGTTCTTC	CASSIDLLARPSYNEQFF
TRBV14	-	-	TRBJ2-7	TGTGCCAGCAGCCAGGGGAGCGGTACAAGGTACTTC	CASSQGSGTRYF
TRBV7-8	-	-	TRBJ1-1	TGTGCCAGCAGCGGCGGGGGGGGGACTGAAGCTTTCTTT	CASSGGGGTEAFF
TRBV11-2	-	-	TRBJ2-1	TGTGCCAGCAGCGCAGGAGGGAGTATCACCTACAATGAGCAGTTCTTC	CASSAGGSITYNEQFF
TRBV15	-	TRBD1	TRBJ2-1	TGTGCCACCAGCAGAAACCGGGACAGGGGGCTCGATGAGCAGTTCTTC	CATSRNRDRGLDEQFF
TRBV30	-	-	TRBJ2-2	TGTGCCTGGAGTACAGTGGACGGAGGCACCGGGGAGCTGTTTTTT	CAWSTVDGGTGELFF
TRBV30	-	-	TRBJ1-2	TGTGCCTGGAGGGCACAGGGTGGTCTCGTTGGCTACACCTTC	CAWRAQGGLVGYTF
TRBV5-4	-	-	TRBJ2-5	TGTGCCAGCAGTTCCGCAGGGAAAGAGACCCAGTACTTC	CASSSAGKETQYF
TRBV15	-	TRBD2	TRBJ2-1	TGTGCCACCAGCAGGGGACTAGCGGGGACCAATGAGCAGTTCTTC	CATSRGLAGTNEQFF
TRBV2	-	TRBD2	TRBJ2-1	TGTGCCAGCAGGGAGACTAGCTTATCGGCCTACAATGAGCAGTTCTTC	CASRETSLSAYNEQFF
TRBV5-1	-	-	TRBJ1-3	TGCGCCAGCCGAACGAACCGGGACACTGGAAACACCATATATTTT	CASRTNRDTGNTIYF
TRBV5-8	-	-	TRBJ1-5	TGTGCCAGCAGCCCCCACGCGGGTCGGTTCAATCAGCCCCAGCATTTT	CASSPHAGRFNQPQHF
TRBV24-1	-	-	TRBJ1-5	TGTGCCACCAGTGTTCAGGGTAACAATCAGCCCCAGCATTTT	CATSVQGNNQPQHF
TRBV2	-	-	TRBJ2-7	TGTGCCAGCACCCCCAGGGTGAGCTCCTACGAGCAGTACTTC	CASTPRVSSYEQYF
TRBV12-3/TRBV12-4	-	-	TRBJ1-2	TGTGCCAGCAGTTTTGACAGAACCACCGGCTACACCTTC	CASSFDRTTGYTF
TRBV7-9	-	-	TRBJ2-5	TGTGCCAGCAGCAGGACGGGACAAGAGACCCAGTACTTC	CASSRTGQETQYF
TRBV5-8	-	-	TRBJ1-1	TGTGCCAGCAGCCCCCGAGTTTCTTCTTTT	CASSPRVSSF
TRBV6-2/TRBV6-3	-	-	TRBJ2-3	TGTGCCAGCAGTTATATACGGCGGGGCCAGCGCACAGATACGCAGTATTTT	CASSYIRRGQRTDTQYF
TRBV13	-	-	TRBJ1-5	TGTGCCAGCAGCTTAGGCAGGGGTCAGCCCCAGCATTTT	CASSLGRGQPQHF
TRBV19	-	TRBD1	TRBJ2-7	TGTGCCAGTAGTCTGGACCGGGACAGATACTACGAGCAGTACTTC	CASSLDRDRYYEQYF
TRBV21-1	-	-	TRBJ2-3	TGTGCCAGCAGCAAAGTAGGGCGGACACCCAACCGTGATACGCAGTATTTT	CASSKVGRTPNRDTQYF
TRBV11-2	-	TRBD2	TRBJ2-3	TGTGCCAGCAGCTTAGATCGCCTAGCGGGAGGCTCTACTAGCACAGATACGCAGTATTTT	CASSLDRLAGGSTSTDTQYF
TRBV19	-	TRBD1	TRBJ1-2	TGTGCCAGTAGTTTAGACAGGGGGCGCGCCTATGGCTACACCTTC	CASSLDRGRAYGYTF
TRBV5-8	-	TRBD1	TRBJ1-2	TGTGCCAGCAGCTTGGAGGACAGGGCGGGTGGCTACACCTTC	CASSLEDRAGGYTF
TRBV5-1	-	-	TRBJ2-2	TGCGCCAGCAGCCCCGGACTAACCACCGGGGAGCTGTTTTTT	CASSPGLTTGELFF
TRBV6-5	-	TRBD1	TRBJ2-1	TGTGCCAGCAGCTTTCAGGGGGCCGGGGAGCAGTTCTTC	CASSFQGAGEQFF
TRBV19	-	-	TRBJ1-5	TGTGCCAGTAGTATGGGGGGGATTCAGCCCCAGCATTTT	CASSMGGIQPQHF
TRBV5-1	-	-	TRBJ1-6	TGCGCCAGCAGCTTAGGGTCTCAGGGTCGGAATTCACCCCTCCACTTT	CASSLGSQGRNSPLHF
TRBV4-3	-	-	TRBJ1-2	TGCGCCAGCAGCCAGGACCCCCAAGGAGGGCGAGGCTACACCTTC	CASSQDPQGGRGYTF
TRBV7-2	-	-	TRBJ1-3	TGTGCCAGCAGCTTAGTGTGGGTAGGGAGAGGAAACACCATATATTTT	CASSLVWVGRGNTIYF
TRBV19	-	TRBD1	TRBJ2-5	TGTGCCAGTAGTATATATAGAGGACAGGGGAGAGAGACCCAGTACTTC	CASSIYRGQGRETQYF
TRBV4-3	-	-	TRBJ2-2	TGCGCCAGCAGCCAAGATAAATTGGGCCGGGAGCTGTTTTTT	CASSQDKLGRELFF